This T cell receptor (beta chain) was recorded in a study of cytomegalovirus exposure and HLA in healthy donors. Remarks on this clone: Antigen unknown.

General study findings and limits: Later on, a genetic analysis was performed. It linked a missense variant in DCLRE1C with V- and J-gene trimming of TCR beta. Analyzed later, most CMV-associated TCR beta chains appeared HLA-restricted. The only immune exposure information that was available was CMV serostatus.

Trimming took 4 bases from V and 9 from J, leaving 16 bases between them. The germline gives CDR1 SQVTM, CDR2 ANQGSEA. This CDR3 has 13 residues. Primers: 60 Vbeta forward and 13 Jbeta reverse. Sequencing used immunoSEQ multiplex PCR; TCRdb keeps in-frame clones, though not all of them. The sample carries more than 90,000 clones, approximately 64% recorded once. The chain is built from TRBV29-1 and TRBJ2-1; D gene unclear. Sequencing was carried out using PBMCs. The receptor was derived from a boy younger than 18 in good health and CMV-seropositive. CDR3 residues: CSVGHAENGEQFF. DNA for the CDR3: TGCAGCGTTGGACATGCCGAGAACGGTGAGCAGTTCTTC.